A single sample gave rise to the 15 T cell receptor beta chains below, sequenced in a study of regulatory dendritic cells for organ transplantation. The repertoire was sequenced with immunoSEQ multiplex PCR; TCRdb's copy has only in-frame clones and lacks some. The sample has around 29,000 clones, under 90% seen once; the top ten hold 0.4%. Sequencing was carried out using naive CD8+ T cells from blood. Noted subset: CD45RA+ naive T cells. The receptors here all came from a human donor in good health.

The count of this clone is one. The chain is built from TRBV7-7 and TRBJ2-5, with a possible D match to TRBD2 (5 bases). This CDR3 spans 14 amino acids. V lost 2 bases and J 1 base, leaving 8 bases between the germline ends. The V gene's germline CDR1 is SSHAT and CDR2 FNYEAQ (reference sequence). The CDR3 bases are TGTGCCAGCAGCTTAATCCGGGGCCAAGAGACCCAGTACTTC. Translated, it gives CASSLIRGQETQYF. Supplemented by reference TRBV7-7 and TRBJ2-5, the full variable domain reads GAGVSQSPRYKVTKRGQDVTLRCDPISSHATLYWYQQALGQGPEFLTYFNYEAQPDKSGLPSDRFSAERPEGSISTLTIQRTEQRDSAMYRCASSLIRGQETQYFGPGTRLLVL.

V is TRBV14 and J is TRBJ2-1; D gene uncertain. Trimming shortened V by 5 bases and J by 6 bases, and 8 bases separated the two germline ends. Germline CDR1 reads SGHDN; CDR2 reads FVKESK. The CDR3 is 12 amino acids. Here the CDR3 DNA reads TGTGCCAGCAGCTCCCACATCAATGAGCAGTTCTTC. The encoded protein is CASSSHINEQFF.

The rearrangement joins TRBV27 to TRBJ1-2; D possibly corresponds to TRBD1 (6 bases). CDR1 and CDR2 from the germline V gene are MNHEY and SMNVEV (reference sequence). This CDR3 contains 15 residues. The V and J ends lost 3 bases and 1 base respectively, with 12 bases between them. The CDR3 DNA reads as TGTGCCAGCAGTTTGACCCCCAGGGGTAACTATGGCTACACCTTC. This codes for CASSLTPRGNYGYTF.

The V gene is TRBV7-9, the J gene TRBJ1-1, with 8 bases lining up with TRBD1. Trimming took 3 bases from V and 6 from J; bases not matched to a gene: 3. This CDR3 comprises 13 residues. CDR1 SEHNR and CDR2 FQNEAQ come from the germline V gene (reference sequence). The CDR3 DNA reads as TGTGCCAGCAGCTTCGACAGGGGCTCTGAAGCTTTCTTT. This sequence encodes CASSFDRGSEAFF.

This chain uses TRBV6-5 with TRBJ2-2; D remains unclear. Looked up from germline, CDR1 is MNHEY and CDR2 is SVGAGI. Trimming shortened V by 5 bases and J by 1 base, and 5 bases separated the two germline ends. There are 13 residues in the CDR3. CDR3 sequence (DNA): TGTGCCAGCAGTACAAAGAACACCGGGGAGCTGTTTTTT. It codes for CASSTKNTGELFF.

V gene TRBV4-1 combines with J gene TRBJ2-7; D might be TRBD1 (5 bases). CDR1 and CDR2 from the germline V gene are MGHRA and YSYEKL. Deletions cut 4 bases from V and 3 bases from J, with 16 bases between. This CDR3 is built from 15 residues. Here the CDR3 DNA reads TGCGCCAGCAGCCCCCGGACAAGGTCCAGCTACGAGCAGTACTTC. Its translation is CASSPRTRSSYEQYF.

CDR3 protein: CSVPLGGGAWSEQFF. In nucleotides, the CDR3 is TGCAGCGTTCCACTGGGCGGGGGGGCCTGGAGTGAGCAGTTCTTC. V usage is TRBV29-1 and J usage is TRBJ2-1; 9 bases are shared with TRBD2. CDR1 and CDR2 from the germline V gene are SQVTM and ANQGSEA. CDR3 length: 15 residues. After removal of 5 bases from V and 9 bases from J, the junction contained 14 bases not matched to a gene.

The V and J genes are TRBV9 and TRBJ2-2; tentative D call: TRBD2 (5 bases). Germline V CDR1 and CDR2: SGDLS, YYNGEE. Trimming shortened V by 0 bases and J by 7 bases, and 10 bases separated the two germline ends. CDR3 size: 14 residues. CDR3 in amino acids: CASSVALVGGELFF. In DNA form, the CDR3 reads TGTGCCAGCAGCGTAGCACTAGTGGGCGGGGAGCTGTTTTTT.

This clone was counted a single time. The V call is TRBV6-5, the J call TRBJ1-1; D may be TRBD1 (5 bases). The germline CDR1 and CDR2 sequences are MNHEY and SVGAGI. V was trimmed by 4 bases and J by 0 bases, leaving 12 bases between them. The CDR3 covers 15 residues. CDR3 coding DNA: TGTGCCAGCAGTTTACAGGTCCACTTGAACACTGAAGCTTTCTTT. Its protein is CASSLQVHLNTEAFF.

This clone was counted only a few times. The gene calls are TRBV7-8 and TRBJ2-2, with D possibly being TRBD2 (6 bases). From germline, CDR1 is SGHVS and CDR2 FQNEAQ. The germline V and J ends were trimmed by 3 bases and 6 bases, with 11 bases remaining between them. The CDR3 has 14 residues. DNA of the CDR3: TGTGCCAGCAGCTTGGGGGGTAGTGCCGGGGAGCTGTTTTTT. Its protein is CASSLGGSAGELFF. Looking up the rest from reference TRBV7-8 and TRBJ2-2 gives the full variable domain: GAGVSQSPRYKVAKRGQDVALRCDPISGHVSLFWYQQALGQGPEFLTYFQNEAQLDKSGLPSDRFFAERPEGSVSTLKIQRTQQEDSAVYLCASSLGGSAGELFFGEGSRLTVL.

This rearrangement joins TRBV5-1 to TRBJ2-7; D is unclear. V lost 2 bases and J 3 bases, leaving 9 bases between the germline ends. The V gene's germline CDR1 is SGHRS and CDR2 YFSETQ. The CDR3 has 13 amino acids. In DNA, the CDR3 is TGCGCCAGCAGCTTTGAACAACACTACGAGCAGTACTTC. Protein: CASSFEQHYEQYF.

The rearrangement links TRBV7-9 to TRBJ2-2; TRBD2 matches at 9 bases. The length of the CDR3 is 15 residues. From germline, CDR1 is SEHNR and CDR2 FQNEAQ (reference sequence). Trimming at V came to 4 bases and at J to 7 bases, leaving 7 bases not matched to a gene. For the CDR3, the DNA is TGTGCCAGCAGCTATAGCGGGGGAAGTATCGGGGAGCTGTTTTTT. This translates into CASSYSGGSIGELFF.

This chain uses TRBV9 with TRBJ1-5; D is perhaps TRBD1 (6 bases). V was trimmed by 0 bases and J by 5 bases, leaving 18 bases between them. CDR1 and CDR2 (germline): SGDLS, YYNGEE. The CDR3 is 17 amino acids. CDR3 amino acids: CASSVVRQDRTDQPQHF. The DNA of the CDR3 is TGTGCCAGCAGCGTAGTTAGACAGGACCGTACGGATCAGCCCCAGCATTTT.

This chain joins TRBV11-1 and TRBJ1-3; no definite D call. The CDR3 contains 16 residues. Between the trimmed V and J ends, which lost 5 bases and 0 bases, there was a span of 14 bases. Looked up from germline, CDR1 is SGHAT and CDR2 is FQDESV (reference sequence). The CDR3 is CASSTTQPRSGNTIYF. The CDR3 nucleotides read TGTGCCAGCAGCACCACCCAACCGCGCTCTGGAAACACCATATATTTT.

This chain links TRBV11-2 with TRBJ1-6, with 8 positions matching TRBD1. The V and J ends lost 2 bases and 13 bases, in that order; junction bases with no gene match: 16. The CDR3 sequence is 17 residues long. The germline V gene encodes CDR1 SGHAT and CDR2 FQNNGV. CDR3 nucleotide sequence: TGTGCCAGCAGCTTACAGACAGGGGCGTCCTTGGTACCTCCCCTCCACTTT. It translates to CASSLQTGASLVPPLHF.